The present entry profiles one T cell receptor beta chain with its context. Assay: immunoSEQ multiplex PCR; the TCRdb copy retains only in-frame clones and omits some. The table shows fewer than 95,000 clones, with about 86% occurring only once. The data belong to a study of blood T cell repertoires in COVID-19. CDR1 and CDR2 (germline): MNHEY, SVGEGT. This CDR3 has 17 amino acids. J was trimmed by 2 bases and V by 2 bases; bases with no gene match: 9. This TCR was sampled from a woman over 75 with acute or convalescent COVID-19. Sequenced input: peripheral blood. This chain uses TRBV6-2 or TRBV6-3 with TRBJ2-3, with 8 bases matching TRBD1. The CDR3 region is CASSYGARQGATDTQYF. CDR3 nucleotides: TGTGCCAGCAGTTACGGGGCCCGGCAGGGGGCCACAGATACGCAGTATTTT.